This TCR beta chain was obtained from a study of blood T cell repertoires in COVID-19. Across the whole study: From T cells, B-cell-depleted T cells, or PBMCs came the material, which was cDNA or gDNA.

Authors' analysis steps: By means of reference gene primer amplification, nucleated cell counts were estimated. Profiled with immunoSEQ multiplex PCR; TCRdb holds only in-frame clones, not every one. For V, J and clone size, that table is used; D and trimming come from the DNA. The table has some 99,000 clones, over 85% seen once. Per germline, CDR1 KGHSH and CDR2 LQKENI. The CDR3 is 16 amino acids. V shed 4 bases and J shed 1 base, with 16 bases lying between them. The clonotype was recovered from a human donor with COVID-19, enrolled during active disease. The donor label of this sample is uncertain. V usage is TRBV18 and J usage is TRBJ1-1; tentatively, D is TRBD1 (5 bases). Sample: peripheral blood. The CDR3 DNA reads TGTGCCAGCTCACTCTACACCAGGGATACGAACACTGAAGCTTTCTTT. Amino acids: CASSLYTRDTNTEAFF.